The sequence of this T cell receptor (beta chain) was determined in a study of blood T cell repertoires in COVID-19 (dated by TCRdb to 2020 to 2022). With regard to the full study: Collaborator samples came from the United States, Italy and Spain and covered acute and convalescent phases of COVID-19. The prospective study material was composed of cDNA or gDNA derived from T cells, B-cell-depleted T cells, or PBMCs. Subjects who had been exposed to COVID-19, were actively infected with it, or had recovered from it provided the deeply sampled blood TCRbeta repertoires that made up the dataset. A freely available public database, intended as a resource for researchers studying the immune response to SARS-CoV-2, is where the repertoires were released. The samples were drawn from the first 160 participants of the ongoing ImmuneRACE study and from 1,254 subjects provided by 6 global collaborators. Sample metadata almost always included a de-identified subject ID, COVID-19 status, age in years and sex. Where available, HLA class I and class II types were taken from metadata supplied by the sample provider and were not determined by assay-based typing.

CDR1 and CDR2 were assigned from the germline V gene as MDHEN and SYDVKM. The CDR3 starts with the cysteine, ends with the phenylalanine, and has 15 residues. Left in the record is the CDR3 DNA by itself, 45 bases read in frame from the first base. A distance of 13 bases separates the germline ends of V and J, which lose 2 bases and 3 bases respectively. As regards this clone: Its antigen has not been determined. Base qualities are not provided; no much larger clone lies one nucleotide away.

Broader findings and caveats from the paper: The quantity of clinical and demographic metadata differed by source and by participant and was supplied without curation.

TCRbeta CDR3 regions were amplified from genomic DNA by means of the immunoSEQ Assay, a bias-controlled multiplex PCR. The original pipeline was this. Within the assay, amplification of reference gene primers was used to estimate how many nucleated cells each sample contained. Sequence reads were collapsed and filtered to measure the absolute abundance of every unique TCRbeta CDR3 rearrangement. For each sample, productive Simpson clonality was calculated as the square root of Simpson's diversity index across productive rearrangements. TCRdb retrieved this table from immuneACCESS and kept in-frame rearrangements only. Not all clones are present; in checked studies, unresolved V genes account for under half, and no reason is known for the remainder. V, J and clone size derive from that table, while D and trimming were established from the DNA sequence. Across this sample there are about 150,000 clones, with roughly 80% seen only once. Roughly 1.7% of the sample goes to the ten largest clones.

Collaborating institutions collected whole blood in K2EDTA tubes following their own protocols. For TCRbeta analysis, collaborator samples were shipped as frozen whole blood, as isolated PBMCs, or as DNA extracted from either sample type. The sequencing sample was made of peripheral blood. This clonotype was sampled from a man older than 75 with acute or convalescent COVID-19. The chain is made from TRBV28 and TRBJ1-2; TRBD1 could be the D gene, as 6 bases match. CDR3 loop: CASSLGGGAHYGYTF. The nucleotide sequence reads as follows: TGTGCCAGCAGTTTAGGAGGGGGGGCTCACTATGGCTACACCTTC.